The 14 T cell receptor beta chains below come from one sample, sequenced in a study of blood T cell repertoires in COVID-19. Assay used: immunoSEQ multiplex PCR; TCRdb lists only in-frame clones, some missing. The table includes 200,000 or so clones, around 90% detected once. The sample was PBMCs or T cells enriched from blood (not recorded which). The origin of the receptors is a man between 25 and 39 years old who had recovered from COVID-19.

The chain uses TRBV19 and TRBJ1-5; 9 bases align to TRBD1. This CDR3 contains 14 residues. Germline CDR1 LNHDA, CDR2 SQIVND (reference sequence). After removal of 6 bases from V and 4 bases from J, the junction contained 4 bases not matched to a gene. In nucleotides, the CDR3 is TGTGCCAGTAGCCTCGGGACAGGGAATCAGCCCCAGCATTTT. It specifies CASSLGTGNQPQHF.

The chain has TRBV12-3 or TRBV12-4 and TRBJ1-2, with D uncertain. V shed 4 bases and J shed 4 bases, with 10 bases lying between them. This CDR3 is built from 13 residues. CDR3 loop: CASSYAPSYGYTF. CDR3 nucleotides: TGTGCCAGCAGTTACGCGCCGTCCTATGGCTACACCTTC.

J is TRBJ2-7 and V is TRBV29-1, with TRBD2 matching over 9 bases. Germline CDR1 SQVTM, CDR2 ANQGSEA. V shed 4 bases, J shed 7 bases, and the junction held 5 bases outside the gene matches. The CDR3 contains 12 residues. The CDR3 nucleotides are TGCAGCGTTGTAGGCCTAGCGGGAGAGCAGTACTTC. Protein sequence: CSVVGLAGEQYF.

V usage is TRBV30 and J usage is TRBJ1-6; perhaps TRBD1 as D (5 bases). The CDR3 has 14 residues. CDR1 and CDR2 from the germline V gene are GTSNPN and SVGIG (reference sequence). Trimming pared 5 bases from V and 7 bases from J, leaving 15 bases between. CDR3 protein: CAWGKGFGNSPLHF. The CDR3 DNA is TGTGCCTGGGGGAAGGGGTTTGGAAATTCACCCCTCCACTTT.

The chain uses TRBV5-6 and TRBJ2-6; tentatively, D is TRBD1 (6 bases). The CDR3 loop spans 15 amino acids. The V end lost 4 bases, the J end lost 2 bases, and 10 bases lay between the germline ends. In germline, CDR1 is SGHDT, CDR2 YYEEEE. CDR3 sequence reads: CASSRGQPGANVLTF. The CDR3 DNA follows: TGTGCCAGCAGCCGTGGACAGCCTGGGGCCAACGTCCTGACTTTC. The full variable domain, its missing parts supplied by reference TRBV5-6 and TRBJ2-6, is DAGVTQSPTHLIKTRGQQVTLRCSPKSGHDTVSWYQQALGQGPQFIFQYYEEEERQRGNFPDRFSGHQFPNYSSELNVNALLLGDSALYLCASSRGQPGANVLTFGAGSRLTVL.

The rearrangement joins TRBV7-6 to TRBJ2-1; TRBD2 might be the D (5 bases). The CDR3 consists of 11 residues. With 4 bases removed from V and 10 bases from J, the gap between germline ends came to 8 bases. Germline-derived CDR1 and CDR2 are SGHVS and FNYEAQ. As DNA, the CDR3 is TGTGCCAGCAGCTACCGGGGAGAGCAGTTCTTC. As protein: CASSYRGEQFF.

The chain carries TRBV10-3 and TRBJ2-7; D is uncertain. Trimming pared 0 bases from V and 3 bases from J, leaving 12 bases between. Germline CDR1 reads ENHRY; CDR2 reads SYGVKD. The CDR3 runs to 15 residues. In nucleotides, the CDR3 is TGTGCCATCAGTGAGTCGGAGTTCAAAGGCTACGAGCAGTACTTC. As protein: CAISESEFKGYEQYF.

The chain uses TRBV10-2 and TRBJ2-7; D is perhaps TRBD2 (6 bases). V shed 6 bases and J shed 11 bases, with 17 bases lying between them. The CDR3 is made up of 12 amino acids. Germline V gene sequence: CDR1 WSHSY, CDR2 SAAADI. The CDR3 region is CASRKDTPGEYF. The DNA of the CDR3 is TGCGCCAGCAGAAAGGACACCCCGGGAGAGTACTTC.

This chain joins TRBV7-2 and TRBJ2-6, with unresolved D. V was trimmed by 7 bases and J by 2 bases, leaving 12 bases between them. Germline V CDR1 and CDR2: SGHTA, FQGNSA. The CDR3 consists of 15 residues. CDR3 residues: CASTLTAAGANVLTF. In DNA form, the CDR3 reads TGTGCCAGCACCCTAACCGCCGCTGGGGCCAACGTCCTGACTTTC.

The chain links TRBV29-1 to TRBJ1-2; tentative D call: TRBD1 (5 bases). V was cut by 3 bases and J by 7 bases, with 15 bases left in between. The CDR3 covers 13 residues. The germline V gene encodes CDR1 SQVTM and CDR2 ANQGSEA. The CDR3 DNA sequence: TGCAGCGTTGAGTCCTTCCAGGGCGGTGGCTACACCTTC. Translation: CSVESFQGGGYTF.

This clone was observed once. The V call is TRBV6-1, the J call TRBJ1-5; 10 bases agree with TRBD1. The junction had 7 bases not matched to a gene; V was cut back by 2 bases and J by 6 bases. Germline V gene data show CDR1 as MNHNS and CDR2 as SASEGT. The CDR3 sequence is 16 residues long. CDR3 protein: CASSEKGTGAFQPQHF. CDR3 in DNA: TGTGCCAGCAGTGAAAAAGGGACAGGGGCGTTTCAGCCCCAGCATTTT.

The rearrangement links TRBV2 to TRBJ2-7; perhaps TRBD1 as D (5 bases). Per germline, CDR1 SNHLY and CDR2 FYNNEI. The V gene lost 6 bases and the J gene lost 3 bases, with 15 bases spanning the gap. This CDR3 contains 14 residues. CDR3 coding DNA: TGTGCCAGCAGAGGGGTAAAATCGATCTACGAGCAGTACTTC. Encoded protein: CASRGVKSIYEQYF.

The V call is TRBV5-1, the J call TRBJ2-1, with no clear D. The CDR3 is 13 residues long. Germline CDR1 and CDR2: SGHRS and YFSETQ. Trimming pared 2 bases from V and 4 bases from J, leaving 7 bases between. The CDR3 loop is CASSFPEYNEQFF. The CDR3 nucleotides are TGCGCCAGCAGCTTCCCGGAGTACAATGAGCAGTTCTTC.

The chain recombines TRBV7-9 with TRBJ1-1; 12 bases align to TRBD1. Per the germline V gene, CDR1 is SEHNR and CDR2 is FQNEAQ (reference sequence). The junction had 7 bases not matched to a gene; V was cut back by 5 bases and J by 6 bases. The CDR3 is made up of 15 amino acids. The CDR3 region is CASSAGDRGRPEAFF. The CDR3 coding sequence is TGTGCCAGCAGCGCCGGGGACAGGGGGCGTCCTGAAGCTTTCTTT.